This TCR beta chain emerged from a study of blood T cells in healthy people across ages. Points from the study as a whole: Age advanced and TCR beta diversity per million T cells fell, roughly linearly. The study found more naive CD4+ cells and higher diversity in long-lived than aged donors.

A minimum of 6 micrograms of total RNA was extracted per sample. V was shortened by 10 bases and J by 1 base, with 13 bases between the two germline ends. The CDR3 has 13 amino acids. In germline, CDR1 is MNHNS, CDR2 SASEGT. On this clonotype itself: What it recognizes is unknown.

PCR was performed a second time for about 7 to 12 cycles using a sample-barcoded 5' primer and a J-beta primer mix. Researchers report that a template-switch adaptor with 12 random nucleotides tagged each cDNA molecule. TCRdb re-analysed the 5' RACE reads in MiXCR, keeping a single row per CDR3 protein. The sample records roughly 1,500,000 distinct CDR3 sequences, roughly 45% being singletons. The sample consisted of blood. This chain uses TRBV6-1 with TRBJ2-5; a possible D gene is TRBD2 (5 bases). The sequence was collected from a woman younger than 30 in good health. The CDR3 reads CATTGLFQETQYF. The CDR3, as DNA: TGTGCCACTACTGGACTTTTCCAAGAGACCCAGTACTTC.